Below, 16 T cell receptor beta chains from the same sample are listed, as sequenced in a study of cytomegalovirus exposure and HLA in healthy donors. Assay: immunoSEQ multiplex PCR; the TCRdb copy retains only in-frame clones and omits some. The table has some 310,000 clones, roughly 86% seen once. Source material: PBMCs. These receptor sequences come from a man aged 30 to 45 in good health and CMV-seronegative.

The chain carries TRBV5-1 and TRBJ2-5; D is perhaps TRBD1 (5 bases). Looked up from germline, CDR1 is SGHRS and CDR2 is YFSETQ. The CDR3 covers 14 residues. V lost 4 bases to trimming and J lost 5 bases, with 15 bases between them. The CDR3 region has the DNA TGCGCCAGCAGCCCTGGTAGGGGTCCGGAGACCCAGTACTTC. This sequence encodes CASSPGRGPETQYF.

This chain uses TRBV18 with TRBJ1-2; D is perhaps TRBD1 (6 bases). V was shortened by 5 bases and J by 8 bases, with 18 bases between the two germline ends. Germline V CDR1 and CDR2: KGHSH, LQKENI. The CDR3 spans 14 residues. CDR3 DNA sequence: TGTGCCAGCTCAGGGATTGGTCAGGGGCAAGGCTACACCTTC. Protein product: CASSGIGQGQGYTF. Together with reference TRBV18 and TRBJ1-2, the CDR3 gives the full variable domain: NAGVMQNPRHLVRRRGQEARLRCSPMKGHSHVYWYRQLPEEGLKFMVYLQKENIIDESGMPKERFSAEFPKEGPSILRIQQVVRGDSAAYFCASSGIGQGQGYTFGSGTRLTVV.

The chain is built from TRBV5-5 and TRBJ2-3; 7 nucleotides align to TRBD1. The CDR3 runs 18 residues. Germline lookup yields CDR1 SGHKS and CDR2 YYEKEE (reference sequence). V lost 4 bases and J lost 0; bases outside the gene matches: 14. This chain's CDR3 is CASSVRQGTNPSTDTQYF. The CDR3 bases are TGTGCCAGCAGCGTAAGACAGGGTACGAACCCTAGCACAGATACGCAGTATTTT.

The CDR3 sequence is CASSFNSPGELFF. DNA for the CDR3: TGTGCCAGCAGTTTTAACAGCCCCGGGGAGCTGTTTTTT. The rearrangement joins TRBV7-2 to TRBJ2-2, with D unresolved. The CDR3 has 13 amino acids. Trimming pared 6 bases from V and 6 bases from J, leaving 11 bases between. Germline CDR1 reads SGHTA; CDR2 reads FQGNSA.

The chain uses TRBV6-1 and TRBJ2-1, with 7 bases identical to TRBD2. J was trimmed by 6 bases and V by 2 bases; bases with no gene match: 7. CDR3 length: 15 residues. The germline CDR1 and CDR2 sequences are MNHNS and SASEGT. In DNA, the CDR3 is TGTGCCAGCAGTGAACTATTTGGGGAGGGCAATGAGCAGTTCTTC. Encoded protein: CASSELFGEGNEQFF.

This clone was counted a single time. The genes are TRBV13 and TRBJ2-3, with TRBD1 as a possible D gene (5 bases). V dropped 2 bases and J dropped 0 bases, with 6 bases sitting between them. This CDR3 has 14 residues. Germline V gene sequence: CDR1 PRHDT, CDR2 FYEKMQ (reference sequence). The CDR3 reads CASSLRQSTDTQYF. The DNA of the CDR3 is TGTGCCAGCAGCTTAAGACAGAGCACAGATACGCAGTATTTT.

This clone appeared a few times. V and J are TRBV18 and TRBJ1-5; D possibly corresponds to TRBD1 (6 bases). The V end was cut by 3 bases, the J end by 0 bases, with 9 bases between. Germline V gene lookup returns CDR1 KGHSH and CDR2 LQKENI. This CDR3 is built from 15 residues. The CDR3 nucleotides read TGTGCCAGCTCACCCACAGGGTTTAGCAATCAGCCCCAGCATTTT. Protein product: CASSPTGFSNQPQHF.

This clone was seen just once. The chain employs TRBV6-5 and TRBJ2-7; 7 bases map to TRBD1. The germline V gene encodes CDR1 MNHEY and CDR2 SVGAGI. J gave up 1 base and V 2 bases, and 8 bases lay outside the gene matches. The CDR3 is made up of 16 amino acids. In DNA, the CDR3 is TGTGCCAGCAGTTACGTGCGCACAGGGGAGTCCTACGAGCAGTACTTC. Translation: CASSYVRTGESYEQYF.

CDR3 protein: CASSLERAGINEQYF. In DNA, the CDR3 is TGCGCCAGCAGCTTGGAAAGGGCAGGGATCAACGAGCAGTACTTC. This chain joins TRBV5-1 and TRBJ2-7; D is perhaps TRBD1 (5 bases). The CDR3 consists of 15 residues. The germline CDR1 and CDR2 sequences are SGHRS and YFSETQ. V was pared by 0 bases and J by 5 bases, with 15 bases between.

The J gene is TRBJ1-4, the V gene TRBV5-1, with TRBD1 as a possible D gene (6 bases). The ends were cut back, 4 bases at V and 8 bases at J, with 18 bases in the middle. CDR1 is SGHRS, CDR2 YFSETQ, per germline. This CDR3 region has 15 residues. The CDR3 DNA follows: TGCGCCAGCAGCCCCGGGGCGGCAGGGGAGGAAAAACTGTTTTTT. It encodes CASSPGAAGEEKLFF.

The chain uses TRBV6-5 and TRBJ1-2, with a tentative D call TRBD1 (5 bases). The CDR3 sequence is 13 residues long. V shed 2 bases and J shed 7 bases, with 11 bases lying between them. In germline, CDR1 is MNHEY, CDR2 SVGAGI. CDR3 bases: TGTGCCAGCAGTTACGAAGGGGCCGGTGGCTACACCTTC. Protein product: CASSYEGAGGYTF.

This chain uses TRBV7-6 with TRBJ2-5; D unclear. The V end lost 5 bases, the J end lost 2 bases, and 9 bases lay between the germline ends. CDR3 length equals 13 residues. CDR1 is SGHVS, CDR2 FNYEAQ, per germline. The CDR3: CASSPVLQETQYF. CDR3 bases: TGTGCCAGCAGCCCGGTGCTTCAAGAGACCCAGTACTTC.

A few counts support this clone. This chain connects TRBV6-6 to TRBJ2-5; 7 bases align to TRBD2. V gave up 6 bases and J gave up 2 bases; unmatched junction bases: 3. This CDR3 comprises 13 residues. Germline assignment: CDR1 MNHNY and CDR2 SVGAGI (reference sequence). CDR3 DNA sequence: TGTGCCAGCAGACGGGGGGAACAAGAGACCCAGTACTTC. The encoded protein is CASRRGEQETQYF.

This chain connects TRBV18 to TRBJ1-2, with 8 bases aligning to TRBD1. The CDR3 totals 15 residues. Germline CDR1 and CDR2: KGHSH and LQKENI. The ends lost 3 bases at V and 5 bases at J; junction bases unmatched: 8. CDR3 nucleotide sequence: TGTGCCAGCTCACCTTGGACAGGGACCGAGTATGGCTACACCTTC. Its translation is CASSPWTGTEYGYTF.

This chain joins TRBV7-6 and TRBJ1-3; 10 bases are shared with TRBD1. CDR3 length: 17 residues. Trimming took 2 bases from V and 3 from J; bases not matched to a gene: 7. Germline assignment: CDR1 SGHVS and CDR2 FNYEAQ. The CDR3 loop is CASSLFGQGDIGNTIYF. The CDR3, as DNA: TGTGCCAGCAGCTTATTTGGACAGGGGGATATTGGAAACACCATATATTTT.

V gene TRBV7-6 combines with J gene TRBJ1-3; D is uncertain. Germline V lookup: CDR1 SGHVS, CDR2 FNYEAQ. The CDR3 sequence is 14 residues long. Trimming shortened V by 4 bases and J by 0 bases, and 7 bases separated the two germline ends. In nucleotides, the CDR3 is TGTGCCAGCAGCTCCCAGGTCTCTGGAAACACCATATATTTT. Protein: CASSSQVSGNTIYF. The full variable domain, rest sourced from reference TRBV7-6 and TRBJ1-3, is GAGVSQSPRYKVTKRGQDVALRCDPISGHVSLYWYRQALGQGPEFLTYFNYEAQQDKSGLPNDRFSAERPEGSISTLTIQRTEQRDSAMYRCASSSQVSGNTIYFGEGSWLTVV.